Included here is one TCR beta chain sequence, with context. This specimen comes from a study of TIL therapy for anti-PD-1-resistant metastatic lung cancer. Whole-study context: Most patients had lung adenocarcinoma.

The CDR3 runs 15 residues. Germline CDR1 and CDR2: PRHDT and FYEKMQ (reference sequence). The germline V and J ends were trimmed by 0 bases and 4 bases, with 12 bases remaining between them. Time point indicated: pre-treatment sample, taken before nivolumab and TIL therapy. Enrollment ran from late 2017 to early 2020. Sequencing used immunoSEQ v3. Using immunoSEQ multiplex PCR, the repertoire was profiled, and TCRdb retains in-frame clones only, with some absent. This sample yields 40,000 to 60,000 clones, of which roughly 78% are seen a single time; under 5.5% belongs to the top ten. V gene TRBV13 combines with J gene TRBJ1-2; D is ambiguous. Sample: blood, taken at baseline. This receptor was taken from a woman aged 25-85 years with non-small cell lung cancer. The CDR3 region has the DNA TGTGCCAGCAGCTTAGGGGCAGATCCTCGCTATGGCTACACCTTC. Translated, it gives CASSLGADPRYGYTF. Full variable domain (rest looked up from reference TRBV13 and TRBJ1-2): AAGVIQSPRHLIKEKRETATLKCYPIPRHDTVYWYQQGPGQDPQFLISFYEKMQSDKGSIPDRFSAQQFSDYHSELNMSSLELGDSALYFCASSLGADPRYGYTFGSGTRLTVV.